The entry that follows covers one T cell receptor (beta chain) sequence. Its binding antigen is unknown. Base quality data are lacking; no much larger clone is found one base away. The data were taken from a study of T cells in Graves' hyperthyroidism and ophthalmopathy (dated by TCRdb to about 2019). Concerning the study at large: Peripheral blood was collected at initial diagnosis, before any treatment. TCR V-J signatures able to tell the groups apart were searched for in a discovery cohort of 90 to 100 patients, of whom roughly 42 had Graves' ophthalmopathy and roughly 57 had stable Graves' hyperthyroidism. An independent validation cohort of around 19 hyperthyroidism patients and some 15 patients who later progressed to ophthalmopathy tested prospective prediction of ophthalmopathy. The roughly 100 discovery patients were randomly split 7:3 into training and test sets. In addition, the study compared T-cell repertoires in thyroid tissue and in blood from about six Graves' hyperthyroidism patients. Following sampling, methimazole starting at 30 mg daily was given to hyperthyroidism patients, and high-dose intravenous methylprednisolone was given to ophthalmopathy patients. According to the paper, TCR Vbeta CDR3 sequencing was carried out on over 130 peripheral blood samples, which came from approximately 43 ophthalmopathy, 75 to 80 hyperthyroidism and about 17 progressor patients. The paper as a whole reports these results and caveats: Blood samples also contained most of the expanded thyroid clonotypes (frequency above 0.001), which suggests that blood repertoires may reflect thyroid immune responses. A model built on a 13 V-J signature distinguished ophthalmopathy from stable hyperthyroidism, reaching around 88% sensitivity and about 81% specificity in cross-validation and 80%/75% in testing. During validation, the model predicted progression to ophthalmopathy a median of approximately 6.5 months ahead of onset, with roughly 65% sensitivity and less than 85% specificity. Sample size was not statistically predetermined, and blinding of investigators to group allocation was not performed.

There are 12 amino acids in the CDR3, from cysteine to phenylalanine inclusive. Just CDR3 DNA is preserved here, 36 bases in frame from base 1. According to the germline V gene, CDR1 reads WSHSY and CDR2 reads SAAADI. V loses 8 bases, J loses 1 base, and the germline ends lie 8 bases apart. Amplification of TCR beta CDR3 regions was carried out from RNA transcripts. A first-round RT-PCR of the TCR CDR3 used the HTBI primer set with the Qiagen OneStep RT-PCR kit. Libraries were constructed in a second round of multiplex PCR, after which size selection and purification were performed. Paired-end sequencing of the libraries was performed with 100 bp reads on an Illumina HiSeq2000. For the original study's pipeline: SOAPnuke was used to process the raw data, throwing out any read that contained adapters or uncalled bases, had a mean Phred below 15, or lacked an exact constant-primer or identifier match. COPE v1.2.5 was used to merge high-quality paired reads, and clonotypes were defined as unique nucleotide sequences. MiTCR v1.1 was used to align the clonotypes against IMGT TRBV, TRBD and TRBJ reference segments. The analysis included only V-J combinations with a frequency above 0.0001, which together covered over 98% of the repertoires. The TCS score was defined as F50 (clonal expansion) divided by E x V (chaos), with BLOSUM62-based TCRdist calculated between CDR3 peptides within each V-J. Welch's t-statistics and random forest reduced roughly 530 V-J features to some 14, which were used in a naive Bayes classifier (R e1071). TCRdb applied fastp at Q25 and MiXCR to the public reads, then kept only in-frame beta chains. Duplicate CDR3 protein sequences are folded into a single record with the most common DNA and genes. The V and J calls were determined by TCRdb, not by the authors. Here the sample has a few hundred thousand distinct CDR3 sequences; roughly 25% occur a single time. Jointly, the top ten make up 70% to 75% of the sample.

A patient counted as having stable Graves' hyperthyroidism if no progression to ophthalmopathy occurred over 18 months of follow-up. Hyperthyroidism patients were newly diagnosed, with disease duration under 2 months, and aged 18 to 65 years. Patients with uncontrolled infections, other autoimmune diseases, pregnancy or lactation were excluded. Clinical symptoms, serum thyroxine and TRAb, thyroid ultrasound, and orbital computed tomography formed the basis for the diagnoses. Ficoll-Paque density gradient centrifugation was used to isolate PBMCs from around 9.1 ml of fresh peripheral blood. Total RNA was extracted using Trizol reagent, and RNA quality was assessed on an Agilent 2100 Bioanalyzer.

The rearrangement joined TRBV10-2 to TRBJ1-1, with an unclear D gene assignment. The sample comprised blood. This TCR was recovered from a man aged 45 to 65 with Graves' hyperthyroidism. Here the CDR3 is given as CASGRTNTEAFF. The nucleotide sequence is given as TGCGCCAGCGGACGGACGAACACTGAAGCTTTCTTT.